The TCR beta chain under discussion was sequenced for a study of T cell repertoires in cytomegalovirus infection (dated by TCRdb to 2018 to 2020). Background on the whole study: The peptide stimulations were aimed at well-studied HLA-B-restricted epitopes as well as recently identified HLA-C-restricted CMV epitopes, whose presentation resists viral immunomodulation. The HLA type of each donor mattered for the analysis, because public TCR beta signatures pointed to carriage of CMV infection along with the matching HLA type.

The trim is 5 bases for V and 0 bases for J, with a gap of 13 bases between the germline ends. From its cysteine to its phenylalanine, the CDR3 spans 16 amino acids. Here the CDR3 DNA is all that survives: 48 bases in frame from base 1. Via the germline V gene (reference sequence), CDR1 is MNHEY and CDR2 SMNVEV. A note on this clonotype: Which antigen it targets is not known. Qualities for individual bases were not recorded, and no much larger clone is one base off.

On the study overall, not on this receptor specifically: In both this cohort and an independent cohort of some 370 donors, the cumulative frequency of public TCR beta family members distinguished carriers of CMV infection plus the relevant HLA type. The ex vivo response was dominated by HLA-C-restricted CMV-specific TCR beta clonotypes, which also provided the single most frequent clonotype in two of eight donors.

In the paper's terms, the treatment or condition label means: in vitro stimulation with specific CMV peptide epitopes to enrich CMV-specific T cells. Sequencing took place on an Illumina HiSeq 1500. TCRdb reanalyzed the raw reads on its own, using fastp at Q25 for trimming and MiXCR for clone calling, and kept in-frame beta chains. Every entry covers one CDR3 protein and lists the most common genes and DNA from its rows. The sample data list 110,000 to 150,000 distinct CDR3 sequences, and approximately 30% of these were observed just once. The ten largest clones capture roughly half of the sample. Sequences were derived from CD8+ T cells from cultured PBMCs, sampled from culture after CMV antigen stimulation. The receptor was derived from a human donor in good health (CMV status not recorded). Some clones in this sample may be carry-over from other donors' samples. The sequence joins TRBV27 to TRBJ1-4; the D region possibly corresponds to TRBD1 (5 bases align). Read as DNA, the sequence is TGTGCCAGCAGTCCTCTAGGACAAGCAACTAATGAAAAACTGTTTTTT. It translates to CASSPLGQATNEKLFF. With all but the CDR3 taken from the reference TRBV27 and TRBJ1-4 genes, the full variable domain is: EAQVTQNPRYLITVTGKKLTVTCSQNMNHEYMSWYRQDPGLGLRQIYYSMNVEVTDKGDVPEGYKVSRKEKRNFPLILESPSPNQTSLYFCASSPLGQATNEKLFFGSGTQLSVL.